This paragraph covers one TCR beta chain sequence. As yet, its antigen is unknown. The sample is drawn from a study of OX40 agonist ivuxolimab in advanced cancers. Sequencing used immunoSEQ multiplex PCR; TCRdb keeps in-frame clones, though not all of them. The top ten hold approximately 0.15% of the sample, which has 95,000 to 150,000 clones, 80% to 95% seen once. General study results and limits: Within 6 weeks, CD4+ and CD8+ blood T cells expanded clonally at 0.1 to 3.0 mg/kg. Also present in some nonresponders was a low level of normalized T-cell clonal expansion. Averaged across samples, CD8+ T cells carried more expanded clones than CD4+ did.

Trimming cost V 3 bases and J 7 bases, with 13 bases left between them. This CDR3 region has 14 residues. From germline, CDR1 is MDHEN and CDR2 SYDVKM. Autoimmune disease history or systemic immunosuppression was exclusionary. This receptor was obtained from an adult with an advanced solid tumor such as melanoma, head and neck, liver or kidney cancer. Sequenced here: CD4+ or CD8+ T cells sorted from blood, sampled in a trial of the OX40 agonist ivuxolimab. V gene TRBV28 combines with J gene TRBJ1-3; TRBD1 might be the D (6 bases). Here the CDR3 reads CASSFRGSWNTIYF. The CDR3 region has the DNA TGTGCCAGCAGTTTCAGGGGCAGTTGGAACACCATATATTTT.